This TCR beta chain came from a study of response to subunit inactivated influenza vaccine. TCRdb re-called the RT-PCR reads through MiXCR, storing one row per CDR3 protein. The sample holds about 540,000 distinct CDR3 sequences, 11% to 15% seen once. This clonotype was seen more than once but under ten times. What it recognizes is unknown. Study-level points and caveats: The authors put forward the suggestion that each seasonal influenza vaccination may bring in only a limited number of new T cells.

The length of the CDR3 is 14 residues. Trimming took off 1 base at V and 3 bases at J, with 8 bases between the two ends. The V gene's germline CDR1 is KGHDR and CDR2 SFDVKD. The receptor was isolated from a man aged 50 to 59 who received an inactivated influenza vaccine. The sample consisted of PBMCs from blood, taken approximately 13 days after vaccination. The chain recombines TRBV24-1 with TRBJ1-2; D remains unclear. CDR3 sequence (DNA): TGTGCCACCAGTGATTTTTCCAGCCACTATGGCTACACCTTC. The encoded protein is CATSDFSSHYGYTF.